This T cell receptor beta chain was documented in a study of molecular identifiers for immune sequencing clone quantification. Regarding the study as a whole: Over 98% of effector molecules, but under 1% in naive cells, were held by clones with more than 20 RNA copies.

This clonotype was seen ten or more times. Its target is unknown. TCRdb processed the PCR reads anew with MiXCR; each CDR3 protein has one entry. The repertoire includes 70,000 to 95,000 distinct CDR3 sequences, around a fifth of them detected once, and around 0.8% sits in the top ten. Per germline, CDR1 SGDLS and CDR2 YYNGEE. The CDR3 extends over 19 amino acids. Trimming shortened V by 0 bases and J by 2 bases, and 22 bases separated the two germline ends. This sequence was found in a human donor in good health. Some libraries in this study had Jurkat cell RNA spiked in. The chain recombines TRBV9 with TRBJ2-3, with D possibly being TRBD1 or TRBD2 (6 bases each). Sequencing input: naive CD8+ T cells from blood, with Jurkat cell RNA spiked in. The subset here: FACS-sorted CD8+CD4-CCR7+CD45RA+ naive T cells. The CDR3: CASSVEGGSNYPHTDTQYF. In DNA form, the CDR3 reads TGTGCCAGCAGCGTAGAGGGGGGCAGCAACTACCCTCACACAGATACGCAGTATTTT. The complete variable domain, with remaining parts taken from reference TRBV9 and TRBJ2-3, reads DSGVTQTPKHLITATGQRVTLRCSPRSGDLSVYWYQQSLDQGLQFLIQYYNGEERAKGNILERFSAQQFPDLHSELNLSSLELGDSALYFCASSVEGGSNYPHTDTQYFGPGTRLTVL.